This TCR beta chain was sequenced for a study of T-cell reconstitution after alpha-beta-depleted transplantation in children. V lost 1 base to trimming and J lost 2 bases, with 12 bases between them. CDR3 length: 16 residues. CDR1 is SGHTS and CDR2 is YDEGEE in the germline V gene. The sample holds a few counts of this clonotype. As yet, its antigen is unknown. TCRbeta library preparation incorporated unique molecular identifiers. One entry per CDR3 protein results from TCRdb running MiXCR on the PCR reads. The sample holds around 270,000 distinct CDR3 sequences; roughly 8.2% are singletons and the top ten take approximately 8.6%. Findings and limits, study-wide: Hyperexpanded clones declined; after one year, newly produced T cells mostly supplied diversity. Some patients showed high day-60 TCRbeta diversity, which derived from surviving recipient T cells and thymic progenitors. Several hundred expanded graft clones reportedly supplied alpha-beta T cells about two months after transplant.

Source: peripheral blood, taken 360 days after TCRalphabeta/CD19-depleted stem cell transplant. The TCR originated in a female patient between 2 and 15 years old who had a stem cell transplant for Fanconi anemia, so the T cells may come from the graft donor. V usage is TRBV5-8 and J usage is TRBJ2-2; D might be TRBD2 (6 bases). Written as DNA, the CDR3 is TGTGCCAGCAGCTTGATTGCGGGAACAAACACCGGGGAGCTGTTTTTT. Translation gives CASSLIAGTNTGELFF. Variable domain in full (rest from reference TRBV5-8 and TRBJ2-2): EAGVTQSPTHLIKTRGQQATLRCSPISGHTSVYWYQQALGLGLQFLLWYDEGEERNRGNFPPRFSGRQFPNYSSELNVNALELEDSALYLCASSLIAGTNTGELFFGEGSRLTVL.